The 16 T cell receptor beta chains below all came from one sample that was sequenced in a study of prognosis after radiotherapy for stage I lung cancer. Genomic DNA yielded TCR beta CDR3, amplified by two-round multiplex PCR. First-round PCR employed TRBV- and TRBJ-specific primers for each gene. MiXCR, run by TCRdb on the multiplex PCR reads, gives a single entry per CDR3 protein. The sample holds more than 30,000 distinct CDR3 sequences, 35% to 45% seen once. The sample here was PBMCs, taken before or after stereotactic body radiation therapy (not recorded which). The receptor source for this set is a donor aged 50 or older with non-small cell lung cancer.

This clonotype was detected ten times or more. This chain links TRBV15 with TRBJ1-1; TRBD1 agrees at 7 bases. The germline gives CDR1 LNHNV, CDR2 YYDKDF (reference sequence). This CDR3 has 14 amino acids. Unmatched junction bases numbered 7, after V lost 4 bases and J lost 5 bases. CDR3 region: CATSNRGGRTEAFF. The CDR3 bases are TGTGCCACCAGCAACAGAGGGGGCCGGACTGAAGCTTTCTTT.

This clonotype showed up many times. This sequence joins TRBV4-2 and TRBJ2-7; D may be TRBD2 (6 bases). Germline V gene sequence: CDR1 LGHNA, CDR2 YNFKEQ. The CDR3 loop spans 15 amino acids. V lost 1 base to trimming and J lost 3 bases, with 13 bases between them. The CDR3 DNA sequence: TGTGCCAGCAGCCAAGTGTGGGACTCCAGCTACGAGCAGTACTTC. It specifies CASSQVWDSSYEQYF.

This clonotype came up many times. This chain connects TRBV9 to TRBJ2-2; perhaps TRBD1 as D (6 bases). From germline, CDR1 is SGDLS and CDR2 YYNGEE. The CDR3 length is 16 residues. V lost 0 bases to trimming and J lost 0 bases, with 9 bases between them. CDR3 DNA: TGTGCCAGCAGCGTAGCCGGACAGCCGAACACCGGGGAGCTGTTTTTT. As protein: CASSVAGQPNTGELFF.

Concerning this clonotype itself: It differs at one base from a far larger clone, so likely a read error. The chain employs TRBV27 and TRBJ2-7; 7 bases fit TRBD1. This CDR3 contains 14 residues. Germline V gives CDR1 MNHEY, CDR2 SMNVEV (reference sequence). The CDR3 region has the DNA TGTTCCAGCAGCCCAAACAGGGGTTCCCACGAGCAGTACTTC. It encodes CSSSPNRGSHEQYF.

Remarks on this clonotype: This probably arose from a read error, given a far larger clone one base away. The chain links TRBV6-2 or TRBV6-3 to TRBJ2-2; possible D gene TRBD2, 5 bases. This CDR3 is built from 16 residues. From germline, CDR1 is MNHEY and CDR2 SVGEGT. CDR3 sequence (DNA): TGTGCCAGCAGCCCCGGACCAGTACAGAACACCGGGGATCTGTTTTTT. Translating gives CASSPGPVQNTGDLFF.

This chain joins TRBV27 and TRBJ2-3, with 9 bases that match TRBD1. Losses at the gene ends were 8 bases for V and 0 bases for J; bases not matched to a gene: 3. The V gene's germline CDR1 is MNHEY and CDR2 SMNVEV (reference sequence). The CDR3 covers 14 residues. The CDR3 sequence: CASFGQGSTDTQYF. The DNA for the CDR3 is TGTGCCAGCTTCGGACAGGGGAGCACAGATACGCAGTATTTT.

This clonotype showed up many times. The chain is built from TRBV6-1 and TRBJ2-2; weak D call: TRBD2 (5 bases). This CDR3 contains 20 residues. Per germline, CDR1 MNHNS and CDR2 SASEGT. With 6 bases removed from V and 0 bases from J, the gap between germline ends came to 26 bases. CDR3 protein: CASSSQAVPGWYANTGELFF. CDR3 DNA sequence: TGTGCCAGCAGCTCCCAAGCGGTCCCGGGGTGGTATGCGAACACCGGGGAGCTGTTTTTT.

This clonotype was seen many times. The chain is built from TRBV7-2 and TRBJ2-3; D possibly matches TRBD1 or TRBD2 (5 bases each). Germline V gene sequence: CDR1 SGHTA, CDR2 FQGNSA. V was cut by 6 bases and J by 5 bases, with 12 bases left in between. CDR3 size: 13 residues. CDR3 residues: CASSPEGIDTQYF. Here the CDR3 DNA reads TGTGCCAGCAGTCCAGAGGGGATAGATACGCAGTATTTT.

This clonotype was detected many times. The chain links TRBV10-3 to TRBJ1-1; maybe TRBD1 (6 bases). Germline lookup yields CDR1 ENHRY and CDR2 SYGVKD. This CDR3 has 14 residues. V shed 6 bases and J shed 1 base, with 12 bases lying between them. CDR3 nucleotide sequence: TGTGCCATCAGGGGGGCACAGGGGAACACTGAAGCTTTCTTT. Amino acid sequence: CAIRGAQGNTEAFF.

This clonotype was seen at least ten times. The rearrangement joins TRBV20-1 to TRBJ1-5; D gene ambiguous. The germline V gene encodes CDR1 DFQATT and CDR2 SNEGSKA (reference sequence). With 0 bases removed from V and 1 base from J, the gap between germline ends came to 16 bases. This CDR3 contains 17 residues. The CDR3 reads CSARDLVSGLSNQPQHF. The CDR3 bases are TGCAGTGCTAGAGATCTGGTTAGTGGGTTGAGCAATCAGCCCCAGCATTTT.

V usage is TRBV6-2 or TRBV6-3 and J usage is TRBJ2-7, with TRBD1 as a possible D gene (5 bases). Trimming cost V 1 base and J 4 bases, with 14 bases left between them. CDR1 and CDR2 (germline): MNHEY, SVGEGT. The CDR3 runs 15 residues. In DNA, the CDR3 is TGTGCCAGCAGTTACTTCACAGGTTGGCAATACGAGCAGTACTTC. Translating gives CASSYFTGWQYEQYF.

This clonotype was seen many times. This may be a read error, as it is one base from a much larger clone. The final CDR3 position lacks the conserved phenylalanine or tryptophan, pointing to a likely read error. This chain links TRBV28 with TRBJ1-1; D ambiguous. CDR3 length: 11 amino acids. Trimming cost V 3 bases and J 3 bases, with 2 bases left between them. Germline CDR1 MDHEN, CDR2 SYDVKM. In nucleotides, the CDR3 is TGTGCCAGCAGTTTGTACACTGAAGCTTTCCTT. Protein sequence: CASSLYTEAFL.

The chain recombines TRBV3-1 with TRBJ1-3; unclear D gene. The length of the CDR3 is 13 residues. V lost 0 bases, J lost 1 base, and 1 base lay in between. Germline assignment: CDR1 LGHDT and CDR2 YNNKEL (reference sequence). This CDR3 is CASSQDSGNTIYF. CDR3 sequence (DNA): TGTGCCAGCAGCCAAGATTCTGGAAACACCATATATTTT.

V and J are TRBV28 and TRBJ2-1; TRBD1 matches 9 bases. This CDR3 is 15 amino acids long. CDR1 and CDR2 from the germline V gene are MDHEN and SYDVKM. J lost 0 bases, V lost 7 bases, and 4 bases had no gene match. Here the CDR3 DNA reads TGTGCCAGCATCGACAGGGGGAGCTCCTACAATGAGCAGTTCTTC. Translation: CASIDRGSSYNEQFF.

Concerning this clonotype itself: With a far larger clone one base away, a read error is the likely cause. The chain recombines TRBV6-4 with TRBJ2-7; weak D call: TRBD2 (7 bases). CDR1 is MRHNA, CDR2 SNTAGT, per germline. The length of the CDR3 is 12 residues. V lost 7 bases and J lost 7, with 14 bases in between. The CDR3 sequence: CASNTGRVEQYF. CDR3 coding DNA: TGTGCCAGCAATACAGGGAGGGTGGAGCAGTACTTC.

This clonotype was seen many times. The chain is built from TRBV19 and TRBJ2-4; the match to TRBD1 covers 10 bases. The CDR3 loop spans 13 amino acids. Germline V gives CDR1 LNHDA, CDR2 SQIVND (reference sequence). V dropped 10 bases and J dropped 9; count of bases not matched to a gene: 9. CDR3 in amino acids: CATRDRGQSIQYF. The CDR3 DNA sequence: TGTGCCACCAGGGACAGGGGTCAGAGCATTCAGTACTTC.